This TCR beta chain was sequenced for a study of OX40 agonist ivuxolimab in advanced cancers. About this clone itself: What it binds is unknown.

Study observations and caveats: Average numbers of expanded clones were greater in CD8+ T cells than in CD4+. It was not determined which antigens were specifically recognized by the peripheral T cells that had undergone clonal expansion.

This table comes from immunoSEQ multiplex PCR, and its TCRdb copy is limited to in-frame clones, with some not included. The sample carries 60,000 to 75,000 clones, more than 70% recorded once. This TCR was sampled from an adult with an advanced solid tumor such as melanoma, head and neck, liver or kidney cancer. The sample in question was CD4+ or CD8+ T cells sorted from blood, obtained in a trial of the OX40 agonist ivuxolimab.

CDR3 amino acids: CASSLKAGVGDIQYF. For the CDR3, the DNA is TGTGCCAGCTCGCTTAAAGCGGGAGTGGGGGACATTCAGTACTTC. The rearrangement links TRBV18 to TRBJ2-4, with 8 bases aligning to TRBD2. The CDR3 runs to 15 residues. V lost 6 bases and J lost 8; bases outside the gene matches: 12. CDR1 KGHSH and CDR2 LQKENI come from the germline V gene.